Following are 6 T cell receptor beta chains from one sample sequenced in a study of long-term antiretroviral therapy in people with HIV. The immunoSEQ assay was v3.0, run at survey level. The assay was immunoSEQ multiplex PCR, and TCRdb's table has in-frame clones only and misses some. The sample includes fewer than 30,000 clones, approximately 88% of them seen just once. Sample: unsorted PBMCs, taken 2.8 years after starting antiretroviral therapy. These receptors came from a young man with HIV.

This chain joins TRBV5-1 and TRBJ1-5; a weak D match, TRBD1 (6 bases). The CDR3 contains 15 residues. V lost 1 base to trimming and J lost 3 bases, with 11 bases between them. Looked up from germline, CDR1 is SGHRS and CDR2 is YFSETQ. The CDR3 DNA reads as TGCGCCAGCAGCTTGTTTACAGGGAACAATCAGCCCCAGCATTTT. The encoded protein is CASSLFTGNNQPQHF.

This clone was seen just once. J is TRBJ2-7 and V is TRBV11-3; D is possibly TRBD2 (6 bases). V lost 5 bases, J lost 6 bases, and 14 bases lay in between. Germline V lookup: CDR1 SGHNT, CDR2 YENEEA. The CDR3 has 13 amino acids. The chain's CDR3 is CASSPTMGGEQYF. Written as DNA, the CDR3 is TGTGCCAGCAGCCCCACGATGGGGGGCGAGCAGTACTTC. Filled out from reference TRBV11-3 and TRBJ2-7, the complete variable domain reads EAGVVQSPRYKIIEKKQPVAFWCNPISGHNTLYWYLQNLGQGPELLIRYENEEAVDDSQLPKDRFSAERLKGVDSTLKIQPAELGDSAVYLCASSPTMGGEQYFGPGTRLTVT.

The V call is TRBV28, the J call TRBJ1-2; maybe TRBD1 (6 bases). Germline CDR1 MDHEN, CDR2 SYDVKM. V was cut by 6 bases and J by 2 bases, with 16 bases left in between. This CDR3 is 15 amino acids long. This CDR3 is CASRTADRLNYGYTF. CDR3 DNA sequence: TGTGCCAGCAGGACCGCGGACAGATTAAACTATGGCTACACCTTC.

The chain couples TRBV29-1 to TRBJ2-5; D is possibly TRBD2 (7 bases). Trimming took 4 bases from V and 1 from J, leaving 13 bases between them. Germline CDR1 reads SQVTM; CDR2 reads ANQGSEA. The CDR3 is made up of 14 amino acids. The chain's CDR3 is CSVGGGGGQETQYF. The CDR3 DNA follows: TGCAGCGTTGGAGGAGGGGGGGGCCAAGAGACCCAGTACTTC.

This clone was observed once. The chain employs TRBV2 and TRBJ1-4, with D uncertain. The CDR3 extends over 14 amino acids. Germline V CDR1 and CDR2: SNHLY, FYNNEI. V lost 5 bases and J lost 8, with 15 bases in between. For the CDR3, the DNA is TGTGCCAGCAGTTTCTCCTCGGGCTGGGAAAAACTGTTTTTT. Translating gives CASSFSSGWEKLFF.

The chain joins TRBV11-2 to TRBJ2-2; 7 bases are shared with TRBD1. Germline CDR1 reads SGHAT; CDR2 reads FQNNGV. There are 15 residues in the CDR3. The junction had 6 bases not matched to a gene; V was cut back by 3 bases and J by 5 bases. The CDR3 DNA follows: TGTGCCAGCAGCTTCGCCGGGACAGCGACCGGGGAGCTGTTTTTT. This encodes CASSFAGTATGELFF.